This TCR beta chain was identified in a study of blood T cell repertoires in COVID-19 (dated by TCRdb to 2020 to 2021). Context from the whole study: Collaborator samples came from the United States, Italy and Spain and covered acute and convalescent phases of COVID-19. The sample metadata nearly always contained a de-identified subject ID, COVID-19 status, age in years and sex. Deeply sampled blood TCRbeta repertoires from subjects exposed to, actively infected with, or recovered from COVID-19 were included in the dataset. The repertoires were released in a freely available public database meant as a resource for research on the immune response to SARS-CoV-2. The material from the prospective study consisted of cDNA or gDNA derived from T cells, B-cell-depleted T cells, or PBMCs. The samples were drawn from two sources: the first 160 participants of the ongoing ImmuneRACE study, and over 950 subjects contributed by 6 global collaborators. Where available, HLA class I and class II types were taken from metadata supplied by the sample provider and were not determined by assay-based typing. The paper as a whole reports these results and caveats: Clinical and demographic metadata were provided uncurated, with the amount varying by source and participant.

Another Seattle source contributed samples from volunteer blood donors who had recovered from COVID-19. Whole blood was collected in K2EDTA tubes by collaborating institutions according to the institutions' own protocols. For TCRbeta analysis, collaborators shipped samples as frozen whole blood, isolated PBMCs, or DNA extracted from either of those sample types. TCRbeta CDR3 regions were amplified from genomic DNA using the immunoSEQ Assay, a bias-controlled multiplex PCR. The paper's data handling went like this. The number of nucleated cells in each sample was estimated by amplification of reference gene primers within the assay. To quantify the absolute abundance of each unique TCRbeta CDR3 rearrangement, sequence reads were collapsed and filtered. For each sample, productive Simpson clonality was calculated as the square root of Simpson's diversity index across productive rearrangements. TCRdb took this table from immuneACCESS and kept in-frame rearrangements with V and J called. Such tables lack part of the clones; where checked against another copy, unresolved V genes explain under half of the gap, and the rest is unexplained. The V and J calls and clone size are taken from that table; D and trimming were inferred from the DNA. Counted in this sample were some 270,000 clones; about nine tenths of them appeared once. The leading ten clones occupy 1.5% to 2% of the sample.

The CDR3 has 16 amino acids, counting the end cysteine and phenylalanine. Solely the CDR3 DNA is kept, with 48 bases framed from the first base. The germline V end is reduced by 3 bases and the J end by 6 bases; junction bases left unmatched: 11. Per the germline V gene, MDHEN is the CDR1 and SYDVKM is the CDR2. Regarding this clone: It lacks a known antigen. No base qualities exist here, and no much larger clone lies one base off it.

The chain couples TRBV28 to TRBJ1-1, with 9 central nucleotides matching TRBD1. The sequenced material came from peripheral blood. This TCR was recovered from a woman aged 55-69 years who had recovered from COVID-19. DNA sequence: TGTGCCAGCAGTTTCATCGCACAGGGGGCTGTCGCTGAAGCTTTCTTT. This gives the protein CASSFIAQGAVAEAFF. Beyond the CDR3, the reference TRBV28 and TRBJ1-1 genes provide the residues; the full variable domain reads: DVKVTQSSRYLVKRTGEKVFLECVQDMDHENMFWYRQDPGLGLRLIYFSYDVKMKEKGDIPEGYSVSREKKERFSLILESASTNQTSMYLCASSFIAQGAVAEAFFGQGTRLTVV.